The present T cell receptor beta chain was sequenced within a study of blood T cell repertoires in COVID-19. The data were produced by immunoSEQ multiplex PCR, yet TCRdb's version contains in-frame clones alone and is incomplete. This sample has about 200,000 clones, with approximately 84% found just once. The sample was PBMCs or T cells enriched from blood (not recorded which). The source is a middle-aged man who had recovered from COVID-19.

CDR3 sequence (DNA): TGTGCCAGCAGCTTAGGACACCCGACCTCCTACGAGCAGTACTTC. Protein: CASSLGHPTSYEQYF. The V and J genes are TRBV7-2 and TRBJ2-7; the D is unclear. Trimming left V 1 base short and J 0 bases short, with 10 bases between. The germline V gene has CDR1 SGHTA and CDR2 FQGNSA. The CDR3 is 15 amino acids.